This T cell receptor (beta chain) is from a study of cytomegalovirus exposure and HLA in healthy donors. The PCR employed 60 Vbeta primers together with 13 Jbeta primers. Clones were sequenced by immunoSEQ multiplex PCR, and TCRdb holds only the in-frame ones, with some missing. The profile shows over 20,000 clones, roughly 73% of them singletons. The CDR3 contains 12 residues. V gave up 8 bases and J gave up 1 base, with 5 bases separating them. CDR1 is MNHEY, CDR2 SMNVEV, per germline (reference sequence). This chain joins TRBV27 and TRBJ2-2; unclear D gene. The sequence came from a male donor in good health and CMV-seronegative. Sequenced input: PBMCs. The CDR3 bases are TGTGCCAGCCAAATGAACACCGGGGAGCTGTTTTTT. Residues: CASQMNTGELFF.